What follows are 20 T cell receptor beta chains derived from one specimen sequenced in a study of spatial heterogeneity in lung cancer. Described time point: sample taken at primary tumor resection. Whole RNA from tumor, nontumor lung or frozen PBMC was sequenced unsorted. TCRdb recomputed calls from the 5' RACE reads with MiXCR, one row per CDR3 protein. The repertoire includes some 1,500 distinct CDR3 sequences, 25% of them detected once, and approximately 57% sits in the top ten. The material sequenced was PBMCs, taken at surgery. Receptor source: a male donor with early-stage non-small cell lung cancer.

This clonotype was detected ten times or more. This rearrangement joins TRBV6-1 to TRBJ1-5; a weak D match, TRBD1 (5 bases). Trimming pared 2 bases from V and 5 bases from J, leaving 7 bases between. This CDR3 contains 13 residues. Germline loops: CDR1 MNHNS, CDR2 SASEGT. This chain's CDR3 is CASSELGDQPQHF. CDR3 coding DNA: TGTGCCAGCAGTGAATTGGGGGATCAGCCCCAGCATTTT.

This clonotype was seen a few times. The CDR3 protein is CASSLGGGQREQYF. The CDR3 nucleotides are TGTGCCAGCAGCTTAGGGGGGGGACAGCGTGAGCAGTACTTC. This rearrangement joins TRBV7-6 to TRBJ2-7, with D possibly called TRBD1 or TRBD2 (7 bases each). This CDR3 is 14 amino acids long. V was trimmed by 1 base and J by 7 bases, leaving 14 bases between them. Germline CDR1 reads SGHVS; CDR2 reads FNYEAQ.

This clonotype was seen a handful of times. This sequence joins TRBV25-1 and TRBJ2-6; no firm D call. The CDR3 covers 14 residues. V was shortened by 3 bases and J by 5 bases, with 8 bases between the two germline ends. Germline CDR1 MGHDK, CDR2 SYGVNS. CDR3 loop: CASSDRLRANVLTF. DNA for the CDR3: TGTGCCAGCAGTGACCGTCTGCGGGCCAACGTCCTGACTTTC.

This sequence joins TRBV3-1 and TRBJ1-2; D gene unclear. In germline, CDR1 is LGHDT, CDR2 YNNKEL (reference sequence). Trimming left V 3 bases short and J 3 bases short, with 11 bases between. This CDR3 contains 14 residues. The CDR3 DNA is TGTGCCAGCAGCCATCATTCGGAGCACTATGGCTACACCTTC. Its translation is CASSHHSEHYGYTF. Drawing the rest from reference TRBV3-1 and TRBJ1-2, the complete variable domain is DTAVSQTPKYLVTQMGNDKSIKCEQNLGHDTMYWYKQDSKKFLKIMFSYNNKELIINETVPNRFSPKSPDKAHLNLHINSLELGDSAVYFCASSHHSEHYGYTFGSGTRLTVV.

There are a few counts of this clonotype. This rearrangement joins TRBV6-2 or TRBV6-3 to TRBJ2-5; D unclear. The CDR3 runs 12 residues. The germline V gene has CDR1 MNHEY and CDR2 SVGEGT. Trimming cost V 2 bases and J 11 bases, with 12 bases left between them. Written as DNA, the CDR3 is TGTGCCAGCAGTTACCCCGCCCGGCTTCAGTACTTC. This codes for CASSYPARLQYF.

By share, this clonotype ranks as medium-sized. The chain uses TRBV6-5 and TRBJ2-7; TRBD2 matches 8 bases. V gave up 5 bases and J gave up 3 bases; unmatched junction bases: 9. Germline assignment: CDR1 MNHEY and CDR2 SVGAGI. The CDR3 runs to 15 residues. Here the CDR3 reads CASSIFSGIGYEQYF. The CDR3 nucleotides are TGTGCCAGCAGTATATTTAGCGGGATTGGCTACGAGCAGTACTTC.

This clonotype qualifies as medium-sized (0.01 to 0.1%). The rearrangement links TRBV3-1 to TRBJ2-1, with 11 bases that match TRBD2. J was trimmed by 3 bases and V by 4 bases; bases with no gene match: 2. Germline values: CDR1 LGHDT, CDR2 YNNKEL (reference sequence). The CDR3 spans 15 residues. In nucleotides, the CDR3 is TGTGCCAGCAGCCCCGGGACTAGCGGCTACAATGAGCAGTTCTTC. Residues: CASSPGTSGYNEQFF.

At least ten counts were recorded for this clonotype. The rearrangement uses TRBV12-3 or TRBV12-4 and TRBJ2-1; perhaps TRBD1 as D (6 bases). The CDR3 length is 14 residues. Trimming stripped 5 bases from V and 8 bases from J, with 16 bases between. CDR3 coding DNA: TGTGCCAGCAGTACTAGGGCAGGGGCGGATGAGCAGTTCTTC. It translates to CASSTRAGADEQFF.

The chain recombines TRBV29-1 with TRBJ2-6, with D perhaps matching TRBD1 or TRBD2 (5 bases each). Deletions cut 7 bases from V and 0 bases from J, with 19 bases between. This CDR3 contains 17 residues. Germline loops: CDR1 SQVTM, CDR2 ANQGSEA. CDR3 sequence: CSAETGRTSSGANVLTF. The CDR3 bases are TGCAGCGCAGAGACGGGACGGACCTCCTCTGGGGCCAACGTCCTGACTTTC.

This clonotype occurred many times. The V and J genes are TRBV29-1 and TRBJ2-3; D perhaps matches TRBD1 (6 bases). The CDR3 totals 16 residues. The V and J ends lost 6 bases and 3 bases respectively, with 22 bases between them. Looked up from germline, CDR1 is SQVTM and CDR2 is ANQGSEA. CDR3 amino acids: CSVARLTGPLTDTQYF. CDR3 DNA: TGCAGCGTGGCCCGGTTGACAGGACCGCTAACAGATACGCAGTATTTT.

This clonotype is medium-sized. The chain links TRBV29-1 to TRBJ2-6; D may be TRBD2 (6 bases). Germline CDR1 SQVTM, CDR2 ANQGSEA. The CDR3 consists of 17 residues. Trimming shortened V by 4 bases and J by 0 bases, and 16 bases separated the two germline ends. DNA for the CDR3: TGCAGCGTTGTATTATCCGACGGGAGCTCTGGGGCCAACGTCCTGACTTTC. Translating it yields CSVVLSDGSSGANVLTF.

In this sample, this clonotype turned up many times. This rearrangement joins TRBV20-1 to TRBJ1-2; D unresolved. The CDR3 is made up of 13 amino acids. The germline CDR1 and CDR2 sequences are DFQATT and SNEGSKA (reference sequence). Trimming took off 6 bases at V and 1 base at J, with 12 bases between the two ends. CDR3 amino acids: CSAEGGRNYGYTF. CDR3 in DNA: TGCAGTGCCGAGGGCGGCCGTAACTATGGCTACACCTTC.

In its sample, this clonotype is medium-sized. The rearrangement uses TRBV24-1 and TRBJ2-3, with 8 nucleotides matching TRBD1. The germline V gene encodes CDR1 KGHDR and CDR2 SFDVKD. The CDR3 runs 14 residues. Trimming removed 6 bases from V and 5 bases from J; junction bases left unmatched: 6. The CDR3 sequence: CATSTRGLGDTQYF. CDR3 bases: TGTGCCACCAGTACCAGGGGGCTGGGAGATACGCAGTATTTT.

This clonotype was recorded many times. This chain uses TRBV11-2 with TRBJ2-7, with D unclear. CDR3 length equals 13 residues. The ends were cut back, 1 base at V and 3 bases at J, with 7 bases in the middle. CDR1 SGHAT and CDR2 FQNNGV come from the germline V gene. As DNA, the CDR3 is TGTGCCAGCAGCTTAGCAGGATTCTACGAGCAGTACGTC. Translating gives CASSLAGFYEQYV.

On this clonotype: This sequence may be a read error, since a much larger clone differs from it by one base. This sequence joins TRBV30 and TRBJ2-1, with D possibly being TRBD1 or TRBD2 (6 bases each). From germline, CDR1 is GTSNPN and CDR2 SVGIG (reference sequence). The V end was cut by 5 bases, the J end by 7 bases, with 18 bases between. CDR3 size: 14 residues. CDR3 nucleotide sequence: TGTGCCTGGGAGAGGAGGGGGACCGAAAATGAGCAGTTCTTC. Amino acids: CAWERRGTENEQFF.

This clonotype was seen many times. This chain joins TRBV20-1 and TRBJ2-2, with D hard to call. Germline V lookup: CDR1 DFQATT, CDR2 SNEGSKA (reference sequence). V was shortened by 0 bases and J by 4 bases, with 12 bases between the two germline ends. CDR3 length equals 15 residues. Here the CDR3 reads CSARDVGGGTGELFF. The CDR3 DNA reads TGCAGTGCTAGAGATGTCGGCGGCGGCACCGGGGAGCTGTTTTTT.

CDR3 sequence reads: CASSTTGVNYGYTF. The CDR3 DNA is TGTGCCAGCAGTACCACGGGGGTGAACTATGGCTACACCTTC. The chain uses TRBV2 and TRBJ1-2, with D possibly TRBD1 on 5 matching bases. V was cut by 5 bases and J by 2 bases, with 12 bases left in between. There are 14 residues in the CDR3. The germline V gene has CDR1 SNHLY and CDR2 FYNNEI.

The CDR3 spells CASSPGRDRYNEQFF. CDR3 coding DNA: TGTGCCAGCAGCCCGGGACGGGACAGATACAATGAGCAGTTCTTC. The chain employs TRBV5-4 and TRBJ2-1, with 7 bases identical to TRBD1. Per the germline V gene, CDR1 is SGHNT and CDR2 is YYREEE (reference sequence). V lost 4 bases and J lost 4; bases outside the gene matches: 8. The CDR3 runs to 15 residues.

This clonotype showed up just a few times. This sequence joins TRBV6-2 or TRBV6-3 and TRBJ2-1, with 7 nucleotides matching TRBD2. Germline-derived CDR1 and CDR2 are MNHEY and SVGEGT. V gave up 3 bases and J gave up 8 bases; unmatched junction bases: 7. This CDR3 contains 14 residues. DNA for the CDR3: TGTGCCAGCAGTTATGGCGGGGGTTCGGATGAGCAGTTCTTC. Protein sequence: CASSYGGGSDEQFF.

At least ten counts were recorded for this clonotype. This chain joins TRBV11-2 and TRBJ2-5; D gene ambiguous. The V end lost 5 bases, the J end lost 1 base, and 14 bases lay between the germline ends. CDR1 is SGHAT, CDR2 FQNNGV, per germline. The CDR3 length is 15 residues. The CDR3 DNA reads as TGTGCCAGCAGCCCTTTTGGTGGGCCCCAAGAGACCCAGTACTTC. Translated, it gives CASSPFGGPQETQYF.